This T cell receptor (beta chain) is drawn from a study of human T cells and chemical hapten exposure. In the study overall: Sensitization was performed using 2% DPC on a roughly 2 cm by roughly 2 cm upper inner arm skin site.

Time point meaning: patch test 3, about 24 weeks after DPC sensitization. Treatment defined: therapeutic diphenylcyclopropenone sensitization with weekly scalp DPC. Individual cDNA molecules in this library carried unique molecular identifiers. TCRdb ran MiXCR on the RACE reads and lists one entry per CDR3 protein. The sample contains roughly 200,000 distinct CDR3 sequences, about 22% of which appear only once. The V gene end was trimmed by 8 bases and the J gene end by 3 bases; junction bases not matched to a gene: 5. Germline V gene lookup returns CDR1 MNHEY and CDR2 SVGAGI. CDR3 size: 14 residues. The sample was whole blood, taken in connection with sensitization to the hapten diphenylcyclopropenone (DPC). This chain joins TRBV6-5 and TRBJ2-1, with 9 bases identical to TRBD1. This TCR came from a middle-aged woman with alopecia areata. Some clones in this sample may be carry-over from other donors' samples. This CDR3 reads CASAGTGSYNEQFF. The CDR3 region has the DNA TGTGCCAGCGCCGGGACAGGGAGCTACAATGAGCAGTTCTTC.